The clone carrying this T cell receptor beta chain is medium-sized. What it binds is not known. The PCR employed 60 Vbeta primers together with 13 Jbeta primers. Clones were sequenced by immunoSEQ multiplex PCR, and TCRdb holds only the in-frame ones, with some missing. The sample carries 30,000 to 45,000 clones, 53% recorded once. The CDR3 is 13 residues long. V gave up 5 bases and J gave up 9 bases, with 14 bases separating them. Germline lookup yields CDR1 SEHNR and CDR2 FQNEAQ (reference sequence). The data belong to a study of cytomegalovirus exposure and HLA in healthy donors. Overall study results and limits: Productive rates of about 87% or about 30% were seen for most TCR beta V segments in an earlier analysis. Some TCR beta chains (more than 150 of them) were listed as cytomegalovirus-associated. Presence/absence analyses supposed approximately even sequencing depth among donors. Later work found most CMV-associated TCR beta chains apparently HLA-restricted.

This receptor was identified in a woman in her forties in good health and CMV-seropositive. Sequencing was carried out using PBMCs. The chain combines TRBV7-9 with TRBJ1-5; no clear D. CDR3 sequence (DNA): TGTGCCAGCAGCCCCCTGCCGGAGGGGCCCCAGCATTTT. Amino acids: CASSPLPEGPQHF. Full variable domain (outside the CDR3, taken from reference TRBV7-9 and TRBJ1-5): DTGVSQNPRHKITKRGQNVTFRCDPISEHNRLYWYRQTLGQGPEFLTYFQNEAQLEKSRLLSDRFSAERPKGSFSTLEIQRTEQGDSAMYLCASSPLPEGPQHFGDGTRLSIL.